What follows are 5 T cell receptor beta chains derived from one specimen sequenced in a study of shared clonotypes between healthy human individuals. Positively selected for CCR7, the CD45RO-negative cells used as naive CD8 cells excluded terminally differentiated effector memory CD45RA+ cells. Produced via immunoSEQ multiplex PCR; TCRdb's table is partial and in-frame only. The table lists nearly 2 million clones, 85% to 95% of them singletons. Sequencing was carried out using naive CD8+ T cells sorted from blood. These receptor sequences come from a man aged 18 to 29 in good health.

V is TRBV4-1 and J is TRBJ1-4; D is possibly TRBD1 (5 bases). Germline V gene data show CDR1 as MGHRA and CDR2 as YSYEKL. The CDR3 spans 14 residues. Trimming took 3 bases from V and 8 from J, leaving 13 bases between them. This CDR3 is CASSQTEESEKLFF. CDR3 in DNA: TGCGCCAGCAGCCAGACAGAAGAGAGCGAAAAACTGTTTTTT.

The rearrangement joins TRBV25-1 to TRBJ2-1, with D unresolved. Germline V gene sequence: CDR1 MGHDK, CDR2 SYGVNS. V lost 1 base and J lost 8, with 6 bases in between. The CDR3 consists of 12 residues. In DNA form, the CDR3 reads TGTGCCAGCAGTGAATCAGAGGATGAGCAGTTCTTC. This encodes CASSESEDEQFF.

The genes are TRBV27 and TRBJ1-4, with D perhaps matching TRBD1 (6 bases). Looked up from germline, CDR1 is MNHEY and CDR2 is SMNVEV (reference sequence). V lost 3 bases to trimming and J lost 7 bases, with 9 bases between them. The CDR3 has 13 amino acids. CDR3 DNA sequence: TGTGCCAGCAGTTTTGGCAGGGGTGAAAAACTGTTTTTT. This encodes CASSFGRGEKLFF.

The chain recombines TRBV7-6 with TRBJ2-3; D not resolved. The germline CDR1 and CDR2 sequences are SGHVS and FNYEAQ. The V end lost 0 bases, the J end lost 0 bases, and 7 bases lay between the germline ends. CDR3 length: 15 residues. CDR3 sequence: CASSLARLSTDTQYF. For the CDR3, the DNA is TGTGCCAGCAGCTTAGCTCGCCTGAGCACAGATACGCAGTATTTT. The full variable domain, completed using reference TRBV7-6 and TRBJ2-3, is GAGVSQSPRYKVTKRGQDVALRCDPISGHVSLYWYRQALGQGPEFLTYFNYEAQQDKSGLPNDRFSAERPEGSISTLTIQRTEQRDSAMYRCASSLARLSTDTQYFGPGTRLTVL.

This clone was detected only a few times. This chain joins TRBV30 and TRBJ1-2; D is undetermined. The CDR3 consists of 14 residues. The germline V and J ends were trimmed by 0 bases and 0 bases, with 8 bases remaining between them. The germline V gene encodes CDR1 GTSNPN and CDR2 SVGIG (reference sequence). The CDR3 loop reads CAWSVLKANYGYTF. Written as DNA, the CDR3 is TGTGCCTGGAGTGTCCTCAAAGCTAACTATGGCTACACCTTC.